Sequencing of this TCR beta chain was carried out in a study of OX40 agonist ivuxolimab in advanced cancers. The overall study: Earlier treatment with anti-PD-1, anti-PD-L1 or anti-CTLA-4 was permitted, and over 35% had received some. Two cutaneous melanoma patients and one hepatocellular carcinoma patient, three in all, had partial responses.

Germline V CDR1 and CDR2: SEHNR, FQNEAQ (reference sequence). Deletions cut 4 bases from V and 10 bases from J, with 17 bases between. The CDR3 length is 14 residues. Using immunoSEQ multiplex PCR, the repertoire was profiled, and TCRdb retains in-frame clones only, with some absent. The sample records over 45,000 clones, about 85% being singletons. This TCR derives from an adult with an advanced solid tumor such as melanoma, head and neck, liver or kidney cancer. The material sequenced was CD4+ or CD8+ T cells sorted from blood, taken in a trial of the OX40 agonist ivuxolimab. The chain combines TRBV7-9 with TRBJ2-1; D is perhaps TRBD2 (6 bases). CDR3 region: CASSSAGQGGEQFF. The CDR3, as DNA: TGTGCCAGCAGCTCGGCAGGGCAAGGAGGGGAGCAGTTCTTC.